The clone carrying this T cell receptor (beta chain) came up many times. Antigen: not known. CDR1 is SNHLY, CDR2 FYNNEI, per germline. This CDR3 has 14 amino acids. The V and J ends lost 4 bases and 8 bases, in that order; junction bases with no gene match: 4. The data originate from a study of response to subunit inactivated influenza vaccine. General study points: The authors suggested that every seasonal influenza vaccination recruits few new T cells.

TCRdb itself ran the RT-PCR reads through MiXCR, one entry per CDR3 protein. The table shows 650,000 to 800,000 distinct CDR3 sequences, with about 15% occurring only once. Sequenced here: PBMCs from blood, sampled less than 15 days before vaccination. The chain has TRBV2 and TRBJ2-1, with 11 bases matching TRBD2. This receptor was identified in a man aged 50 to 59 who received an inactivated influenza vaccine. The CDR3 here is CASSVGLAGYEQFF. The CDR3 DNA reads as TGTGCCAGCAGTGTAGGACTAGCGGGCTATGAGCAGTTCTTC.